This T cell receptor beta chain was profiled in a study of blood T cell repertoires in COVID-19. The CDR3 runs 13 residues. Trimming shortened V by 7 bases and J by 1 base, and 10 bases separated the two germline ends. Germline V CDR1 and CDR2: LNHDA, SQIVND (reference sequence). Clones were sequenced by immunoSEQ multiplex PCR, and TCRdb holds only the in-frame ones, with some missing. The table shows approximately 150,000 clones, with about 80% occurring only once. The source material was peripheral blood. This chain joins TRBV19 and TRBJ1-1; maybe TRBD1 (5 bases). The receptor was isolated from a man aged 65 to 79 with active or convalescent COVID-19. DNA of the CDR3: TGTGCCAGTAATACAGGAGCGAACACTGAAGCTTTCTTT. It yields the protein CASNTGANTEAFF.